This TCR beta chain was documented in a study of breast tumors, draining lymph nodes, adjacent tissues. Overall study findings and caveats: Data fit most tumor T cells coming from lymph node, expanding in tumor. Luminal-like breast cancer showed significantly greater tumor-nontumor repertoire similarity than basal-like breast cancer did. The lymph node origin of tumor T cells was framed as consistent with a hypothesis, not demonstrated. Compared with lymph nodes, tumors were less diverse; compared with nontumor tissue, more.

Germline-derived CDR1 and CDR2 are SGHTA and FQGNSA. With 5 bases removed from V and 0 bases from J, the gap between germline ends came to 7 bases. The CDR3 is 13 amino acids. Comments on this clonotype: The target antigen is unknown.

TCRdb re-called the multiplex PCR reads with MiXCR, one entry per CDR3 protein. The sample has about 15,000 distinct CDR3 sequences, around 50% seen once; the top ten hold around 16%. The chain has TRBV7-2 and TRBJ1-2, with D hard to call. The sample comprised tumor-adjacent breast tissue. This clonotype originated in a female donor with breast cancer. Some clones in this sample may be carry-over from other donors' samples. The CDR3 nucleotides read TGTGCCAGCAGCCGCAGTACTAACTATGGCTACACCTTC. Protein sequence: CASSRSTNYGYTF.